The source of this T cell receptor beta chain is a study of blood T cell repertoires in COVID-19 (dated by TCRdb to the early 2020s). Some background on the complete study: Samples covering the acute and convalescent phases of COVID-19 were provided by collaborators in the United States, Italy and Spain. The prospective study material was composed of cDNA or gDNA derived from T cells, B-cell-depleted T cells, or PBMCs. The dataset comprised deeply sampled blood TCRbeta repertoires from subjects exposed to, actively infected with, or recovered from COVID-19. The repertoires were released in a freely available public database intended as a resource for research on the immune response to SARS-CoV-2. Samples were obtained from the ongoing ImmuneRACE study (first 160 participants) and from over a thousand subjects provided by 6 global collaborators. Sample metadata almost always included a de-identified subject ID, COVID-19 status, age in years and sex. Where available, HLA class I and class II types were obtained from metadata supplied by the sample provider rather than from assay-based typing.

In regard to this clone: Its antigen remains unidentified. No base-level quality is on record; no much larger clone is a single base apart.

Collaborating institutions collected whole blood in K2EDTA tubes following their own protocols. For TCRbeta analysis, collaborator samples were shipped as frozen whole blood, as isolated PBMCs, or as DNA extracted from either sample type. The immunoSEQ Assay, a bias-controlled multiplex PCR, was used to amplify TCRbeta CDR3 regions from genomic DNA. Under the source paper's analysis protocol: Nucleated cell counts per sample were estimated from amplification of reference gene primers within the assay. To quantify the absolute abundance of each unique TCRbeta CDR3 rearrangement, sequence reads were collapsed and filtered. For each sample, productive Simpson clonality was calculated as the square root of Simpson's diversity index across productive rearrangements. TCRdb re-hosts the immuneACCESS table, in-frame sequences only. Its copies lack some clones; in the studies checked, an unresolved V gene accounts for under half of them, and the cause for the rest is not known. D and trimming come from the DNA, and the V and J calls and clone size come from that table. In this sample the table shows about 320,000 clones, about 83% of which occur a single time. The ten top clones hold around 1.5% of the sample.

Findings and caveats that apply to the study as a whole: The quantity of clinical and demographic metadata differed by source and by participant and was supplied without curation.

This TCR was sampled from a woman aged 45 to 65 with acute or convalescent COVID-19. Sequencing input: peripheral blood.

The DNA reads TGTGCCAGCAGTCTGACTCAAGAGACCCAGTACTTC. Translated, this gives CASSLTQETQYF. The rearranged chain carries TRBV28 and TRBJ2-5; the D gene cannot be resolved reliably. CDR1 and CDR2 are drawn from the germline V gene: MDHEN, SYDVKM. V and J are truncated by 5 bases and 2 bases respectively, leaving an intervening sequence of 6 bases. The CDR3 covers 12 residues, taking in both the cysteine and the phenylalanine. CDR3 DNA is the only sequence kept; it has 36 bases, read in frame from the first base.